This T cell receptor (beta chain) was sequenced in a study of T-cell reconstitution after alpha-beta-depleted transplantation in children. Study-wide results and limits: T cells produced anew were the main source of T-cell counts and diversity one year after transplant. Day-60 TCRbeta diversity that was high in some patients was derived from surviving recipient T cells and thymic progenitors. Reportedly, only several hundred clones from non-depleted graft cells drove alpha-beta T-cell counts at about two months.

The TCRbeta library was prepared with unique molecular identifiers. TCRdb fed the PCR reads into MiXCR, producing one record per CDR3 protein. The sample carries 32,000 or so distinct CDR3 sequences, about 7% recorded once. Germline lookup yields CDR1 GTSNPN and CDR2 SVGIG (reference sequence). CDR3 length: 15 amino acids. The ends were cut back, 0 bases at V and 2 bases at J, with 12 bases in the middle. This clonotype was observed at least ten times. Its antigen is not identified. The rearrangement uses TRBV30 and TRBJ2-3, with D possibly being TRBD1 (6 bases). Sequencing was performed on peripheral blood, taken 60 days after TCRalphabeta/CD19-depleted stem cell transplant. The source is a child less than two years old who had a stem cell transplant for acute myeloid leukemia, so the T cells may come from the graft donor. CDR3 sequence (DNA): TGTGCCTGGAGTGTACAGGGCGTTGACACAGATACGCAGTATTTT. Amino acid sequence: CAWSVQGVDTDTQYF.